Given below is one TCR beta chain in context. Its antigen is not yet known. Base qualities are missing; no much larger clone stands one base away. This sample was taken from a study of T cells in Graves' hyperthyroidism and ophthalmopathy (dated by TCRdb to 2018 to 2020). For the wider study: Peripheral blood samples were taken at the time of initial diagnosis, prior to any treatment. The approximately 100 discovery patients were randomly divided into training and test sets at a 7:3 ratio. Prospective prediction of ophthalmopathy was tested in an independent validation cohort of 18 to 20 hyperthyroidism patients and 17 patients who later progressed to ophthalmopathy. TCR Vbeta CDR3 sequencing of 140 or so peripheral blood samples (43 ophthalmopathy, roughly 74 hyperthyroidism and some 17 progressor patients) is reported in the paper. After sampling, hyperthyroidism patients received methimazole starting at 30 mg daily, and ophthalmopathy patients received high-dose intravenous methylprednisolone. To identify TCR V-J signatures that set the groups apart, the researchers used a discovery cohort of 90 to 100 patients, made up of around 42 with Graves' ophthalmopathy and about 55 with stable Graves' hyperthyroidism. The study also compared thyroid tissue and blood T-cell repertoires from about six Graves' hyperthyroidism patients. Study-level results and caveats: In validation, progression to ophthalmopathy was predicted by the model with about 70% sensitivity and around 75% specificity, a median of roughly 6 months before onset. Sample size was not statistically predetermined, and blinding of investigators to group allocation was not performed. Blood samples also contained most of the expanded thyroid clonotypes (frequency above 0.001), which suggests that blood repertoires may reflect thyroid immune responses. A model built on a 13 V-J signature distinguished ophthalmopathy from stable hyperthyroidism, reaching 85% to 90% sensitivity and under 84% specificity in cross-validation and 80%/75% in testing.

The TCR beta CDR3 regions were amplified from RNA transcripts. The TCR CDR3 was subjected to a first round of RT-PCR using the HTBI primer set and the Qiagen OneStep RT-PCR kit. A second multiplex PCR round built the libraries, followed by size selection and purification. Sequencing of the libraries was done on an Illumina HiSeq2000 using paired-end 100 bp reads. In the paper's pipeline: SOAPnuke was used to process the raw data, removing reads that contained adapters or uncalled bases, had a mean Phred below 15, or lacked an exact match to the constant primer or identifier. High-quality paired reads were merged with COPE v1.2.5, and unique nucleotide sequences were defined as clonotypes. MiTCR v1.1 was used to align clonotypes to the IMGT TRBV, TRBD and TRBJ reference segments. The analysis was restricted to V-J combinations with a frequency above 0.0001, which together covered 99% to 99.2% of the repertoires. The TCS score was defined as the ratio of F50 (clonal expansion) to E x V (chaos), calculated using BLOSUM62-based TCRdist between CDR3 peptides within each V-J. Welch's t-statistics and random forest reduced around 510 V-J features to roughly 13, which were used in a naive Bayes classifier (R e1071). The Morisita-Horn index was used to measure how similar the thyroid and blood repertoires were. The public reads were reanalyzed by TCRdb: fastp trimming at Q25, MiXCR alignment, in-frame beta chains only. Every entry covers one CDR3 protein and lists the most common genes and DNA from its rows. The V and J calls were not made by the authors but by TCRdb's processing. Present in this sample are around 700,000 distinct CDR3 sequences, approximately 40% of which were seen just once. The ten largest account for around 32% of the sample.

Stable Graves' hyperthyroidism was defined as the absence of progression to ophthalmopathy over 18 months of follow-up. Hyperthyroidism patients were newly diagnosed, with disease duration under 2 months, and aged 18 to 65 years. Any patient with an uncontrolled infection, another autoimmune disease, pregnancy or lactation was excluded. Diagnoses were based on clinical symptoms, serum thyroxine and TRAb, thyroid ultrasound and orbital computed tomography. Ficoll-Paque density gradient centrifugation was used to isolate PBMCs from approximately 11 ml of fresh peripheral blood. Total RNA was extracted using Trizol reagent, and RNA quality was assessed on an Agilent 2100 Bioanalyzer. Counted from cysteine to phenylalanine, this CDR3 has 12 amino acids. Just the 36-base CDR3 DNA is kept, in frame starting at base 1. V was cut back by 6 bases and J by 4 bases, leaving a gap of 13 bases between them. The germline V gene (reference sequence) specifies GTSNPN as CDR1 and SVGIG as CDR2.

The sequence was obtained from a woman in her thirties or forties with Graves' hyperthyroidism. Material: blood. The sequence is built from TRBV30 and TRBJ2-7; TRBD2 is a possible D gene, resting on 5 matching bases. The CDR3 loop reads CACASSSYEQYF. The DNA sequence is given as TGTGCCTGTGCCTCTAGCAGTTACGAGCAGTACTTC.